This T cell receptor (beta chain) was captured in a study of regulatory and conventional T cells in RAG deficiency. Notes on the study in general: Shorter CDR3s in all patient subsets; >85% Treg-Tconv overlap in Omenn.

The V and J ends lost 4 bases and 6 bases respectively, with 14 bases between them. CDR1 LGHNT and CDR2 FRNRAP come from the germline V gene. The CDR3 spans 14 residues. Blood CD4+ CD25-high CD127-low regulatory T cells supplied the genomic DNA template. Assay: immunoSEQ multiplex PCR; the TCRdb copy retains only in-frame clones and omits some. The data hold fewer than 10,000 clones, with around 89% observed a single time. This clone was counted once. Its specificity is unknown. In addition, the sample was reused for a study of regulatory T cells. Per that paper: Amplification used 52 TRBV primers and 13 TRBJ primers.

The V gene is TRBV12-5, the J gene TRBJ2-3; D ambiguous. Source material: Tregs sorted from blood. The source is a human donor in good health. For the CDR3, the DNA is TGTGCTAGTGGTTCCCGGCCCTTGCTGGATACGCAGTATTTT. This encodes CASGSRPLLDTQYF.